One TCR beta chain is described in this entry. This CDR3 has 12 amino acids. The ends were cut back, 0 bases at V and 11 bases at J, with 11 bases in the middle. Germline loops: CDR1 ENHRY, CDR2 SYGVKD. The sample originates from a study of blood T cell repertoires in COVID-19. The method was immunoSEQ multiplex PCR; TCRdb's version includes in-frame clones alone and lacks a portion of them. There are about 280,000 clones in the sample; 85% to 90% occur only once, and roughly 14% lies in the top ten. The genes are TRBV10-3 and TRBJ2-7; possibly TRBD2 for D (5 bases). The sample taken for sequencing was peripheral blood. This TCR came from a human donor in a cohort sampled during active COVID-19. The CDR3 DNA is TGTGCCATCAGTGAGTCGGGGAGCGTGAAGTACTTC. Residues: CAISESGSVKYF.